The TCR beta chain described here comes from a study of cytotoxic CD8 clonotypes in ibrutinib-treated CLL. Germline CDR1 is SGHTA and CDR2 is FQGTGA. The CDR3 runs 14 residues. With V trimmed by 5 bases and J by 5 bases, 7 bases remained unmatched. Sequencing was performed with immunoSEQ multiplex PCR; in TCRdb, only in-frame clones are kept and a portion is missing. The data hold some 98,000 clones, with around 73% observed a single time. The V call is TRBV7-3, the J call TRBJ2-5; 8 bases align to TRBD2. Sequenced here: PBMCs, sampled after 12 months of ibrutinib treatment. The sequence was collected from a human donor with chronic lymphocytic leukemia. CDR3 sequence reads: CASSPSGGGETQYF. DNA of the CDR3: TGTGCCAGCAGCCCGAGCGGGGGCGGGGAGACCCAGTACTTC.